This TCR beta chain was found in a study of Graves' ophthalmopathy and Graves' hyperthyroidism. RNA transcripts provided the template for amplifying TCR beta CDR3 regions. An initial RT-PCR round employing HTBI primers preceded a second-round multiplex PCR. TCRdb re-called the multiplex PCR reads with MiXCR, one entry per CDR3 protein. This table has 400,000 to 450,000 distinct CDR3 sequences, roughly 20% appearing once. Hyperthyroidism patients, all newly diagnosed, had under 2 months' duration and ages of 18 to 65. Other autoimmune diseases, uncontrolled infections, pregnancy or lactation excluded patients from enrollment. Orbital computed tomography and thyroid ultrasound, along with TRAb, serum thyroxine and clinical symptoms, underpinned diagnosis. Germline trimming cut 6 bases from V and 1 base from J; bases unmatched to any gene: 4. This CDR3 contains 14 residues.

The sequence came from a woman younger than 30 with stable Graves' hyperthyroidism. This rearrangement joins TRBV12-3 or TRBV12-4 to TRBJ2-3; 7 bases align to TRBD1. The sequenced sample consisted of peripheral blood. The CDR3 bases are TGTGCCAGCAGCCGACAGGGACGCACAGATACGCAGTATTTT. This codes for CASSRQGRTDTQYF.